These T cell receptor beta chains were read from a single sample in a study of liver allograft versus peripheral blood T cells. One entry per CDR3 protein, called by TCRdb with MiXCR from the reads. The table includes 5,000 to 7,000 distinct CDR3 sequences, about 18% detected once. These receptors were taken from a human patient who had a liver transplant. Part of the T cells may come from the graft donor. Both conserved end residues are part of each CDR3. D genes are given only for firm matches. Clone size is given for some rows only: seen once, a few or many times, or a class if the clone is expanded.

TRBJ2-7,TRBV28,medium-sized,NA,CASSSTSHEQYF,TGTGCCAGCAGCTCGACAAGCCACGAGCAGTACTTC
TRBJ2-2,TRBV6-6,NA,NA,CASSYRRKGKTGELIF,TGTGCCAGCAGTTACCGCAGAAAGGGGAAAACCGGGGAGCTGATTTTT
TRBJ2-5,TRBV19,few,TRBD2,CASSIGLAGGQGETQYF,TGTGCCAGTAGTATAGGACTAGCGGGGGGGCAGGGGGAGACCCAGTACTTC
TRBJ2-1,TRBV6-6,medium-sized,NA,CASNAGLSYNEQFF,TGTGCCAGCAATGCGGGTTTATCCTACAATGAGCAGTTCTTC
TRBJ2-2,TRBV7-3,few,NA,CASSLGWGANTGELFF,TGTGCCAGCAGCTTAGGGTGGGGGGCGAACACCGGGGAGCTGTTTTTT
TRBJ1-5,TRBV7-2,NA,NA,CASSGFGINQPQHF,TGTGCCAGCAGCGGGTTCGGAATCAATCAGCCCCAGCATTTT
TRBJ2-7,TRBV18,medium-sized,NA,CASSPLWKGQGTYEQYF,TGTGCCAGCTCACCACTATGGAAGGGGCAGGGTACCTACGAGCAGTACTTC
TRBJ2-2,TRBV27,medium-sized,TRBD2,CASSTSGRNTGELFF,TGTGCCAGCAGTACTAGCGGGAGAAACACCGGGGAGCTGTTTTTT
TRBJ1-2,TRBV6-5,medium-sized,TRBD1,CASSYSGGQYGYTF,TGTGCCAGCAGTTACTCGGGGGGACAGTATGGCTACACCTTC
TRBJ1-1,TRBV27,once,TRBD1,CASSWHGQAPAFF,TGTGCCAGCAGTTGGCACGGACAGGCCCCAGCTTTCTTT
TRBJ1-6,TRBV7-3,medium-sized,NA,CASSLRANNSPLHF,TGTGCCAGCAGCTTAAGGGCGAATAATTCACCCCTCCACTTT
TRBJ2-2,TRBV6-5,medium-sized,TRBD2,CASRPTSGRITNTGELFF,TGTGCCAGCAGACCTACTAGCGGGAGGATTACGAACACCGGGGAGCTGTTTTTT
TRBJ2-2,TRBV19,medium-sized,TRBD1,CASISGTGRAGELFF,TGTGCCAGCATATCCGGGACAGGGAGGGCCGGGGAGCTGTTTTTT
TRBJ1-6,TRBV5-6,medium-sized,NA,CASSSGFRDNSPLHF,TGTGCCAGCAGCTCCGGTTTTCGGGATAATTCACCCCTCCACTTT
TRBJ2-7,TRBV30,NA,TRBD1,CAWATWPRGLSYEQYF,TGTGCCTGGGCCACCTGGCCCAGGGGGCTGTCCTACGAGCAGTACTTC
TRBJ2-3,TRBV18,medium-sized,NA,CASSPPGHWDTQYF,TGTGCCAGCTCACCACCGGGACATTGGGATACGCAGTATTTT
TRBJ2-7,TRBV27,medium-sized,TRBD1,CASSFRTGGSLGGYEQYF,TGTGCCAGCAGTTTTAGGACAGGGGGCTCCCTCGGGGGCTACGAGCAGTACTTC
TRBJ2-2,TRBV5-6,many,NA,CASSLVVIEDNTGELFF,TGTGCCAGCAGCTTGGTGGTAATTGAGGATAACACCGGGGAGCTGTTTTTT
TRBJ2-3,TRBV5-3,few,TRBD2,CARRASGSTDTQYF,TGTGCCAGAAGGGCTAGCGGGAGCACAGATACGCAGTATTTT
TRBJ1-3,TRBV30,NA,NA,CAWSMGGIGNTIYF,TGTGCCTGGAGCATGGGGGGGATTGGAAACACCATATATTTT
TRBJ2-3,TRBV5-4,few,NA,CASSLLGPGTDTQYF,TGTGCCAGCAGCTTGTTAGGCCCTGGGACAGATACGCAGTATTTT
TRBJ2-3,TRBV11-2,few,TRBD2,CASSYRSGTSEPTSTDTQYF,TGTGCCAGCAGCTACAGATCCGGGACTAGCGAACCCACTAGCACAGATACGCAGTATTTT
TRBJ1-2,TRBV6-5,medium-sized,NA,CASSYAGDGYTF,TGTGCCAGCAGTTACGCAGGGGATGGCTACACCTTC
TRBJ2-7,TRBV12-3/TRBV12-4,NA,NA,CASNTEGVLLEQYF,TGTGCCAGCAACACGGAGGGGGTTTTACTCGAGCAGTACTTC
TRBJ1-3,TRBV9,few,NA,CASSVPPGNTIYF,TGTGCCAGCAGCGTTCCCCCTGGAAACACCATATATTTT
TRBJ1-1,TRBV7-9,few,TRBD1,CASSAQGANTEAFF,TGTGCCAGCAGCGCACAGGGGGCGAACACTGAAGCTTTCTTT
TRBJ1-1,TRBV5-3,NA,NA,CARSFSRLGTEAFF,TGTGCCAGAAGCTTTAGTCGGTTGGGCACTGAAGCTTTCTTT
TRBJ1-3,TRBV9,few,NA,CASSVVQDSGNTIYF,TGTGCCAGCAGCGTAGTCCAAGACTCTGGAAACACCATATATTTT
TRBJ2-1,TRBV12-3/TRBV12-4,medium-sized,NA,CASSFTGTGGYNEQFF,TGTGCCAGCAGTTTTACCGGGACTGGAGGCTACAATGAGCAGTTCTTC
TRBJ2-7,TRBV28,NA,NA,CASSLTGEIYEQYF,TGTGCCAGCAGTTTAACAGGCGAGATCTACGAGCAGTACTTC
TRBJ2-1,TRBV5-4,NA,NA,CASSLSRGLGGEQFF,TGTGCCAGCAGCTTGTCCAGGGGCCTTGGGGGAGAGCAGTTCTTC
TRBJ2-3,TRBV19,few,TRBD1,CASSIGQGYTDTQYF,TGTGCCAGTAGTATCGGACAGGGATACACAGATACGCAGTATTTT
TRBJ1-1,TRBV10-3,medium-sized,NA,CAISEQGGSTEAFF,TGTGCCATCAGTGAGCAAGGGGGATCCACTGAAGCTTTCTTT
TRBJ1-1,TRBV28,NA,NA,CASSSGGGLGGTEAFF,TGTGCCAGCAGTTCCGGGGGGGGTCTAGGCGGGACTGAAGCTTTCTTT
TRBJ2-1,TRBV6-5,medium-sized,NA,CASSPTGMPYNEQFF,TGTGCCAGCAGTCCCACCGGTATGCCCTACAATGAGCAGTTCTTC
TRBJ1-5,TRBV20-1,few,NA,CSASHGTANQPQHF,TGCAGTGCTAGCCATGGGACGGCTAATCAGCCCCAGCATTTT
TRBJ2-3,TRBV20-1,few,NA,CSARDQGAAQYF,TGCAGTGCTAGAGATCAAGGCGCGGCGCAGTATTTT
TRBJ2-7,TRBV15,few,NA,CATSPGTTYEQYF,TGTGCCACCAGCCCTGGGACCACTTACGAGCAGTACTTC
TRBJ2-1,TRBV7-2,NA,TRBD2,CASSHRLAGTYNEQFF,TGTGCCAGCAGCCACCGACTAGCGGGAACGTACAATGAGCAGTTCTTC
TRBJ1-6,TRBV7-9,NA,NA,CASSPRGGAGSPLHF,TGTGCCAGCAGCCCGCGGGGGGGGGCAGGATCACCCCTCCACTTT
TRBJ2-7,TRBV18,medium-sized,NA,CASSPLNAQEQYF,TGTGCCAGCTCACCACTTAACGCACAAGAGCAGTACTTC
TRBJ2-7,TRBV28,medium-sized,TRBD2,CASSFGWRESGEQYF,TGTGCCAGCAGTTTCGGATGGCGGGAGAGTGGCGAGCAGTACTTC
TRBJ2-5,TRBV20-1,NA,NA,CSASTGRKETQYF,TGCAGTGCTAGCACGGGACGAAAAGAGACCCAGTACTTC
TRBJ2-7,TRBV20-1,NA,NA,CSATTGVDEQYF,TGCAGTGCTACGACAGGTGTCGACGAGCAGTACTTC
TRBJ1-5,TRBV20-1,NA,NA,CSGIPQNQPQHF,TGCAGTGGGATTCCCCAGAATCAGCCCCAGCATTTT
TRBJ1-4,TRBV6-1,medium-sized,TRBD1,CASSEVGQGAEKLFF,TGTGCCAGCAGTGAGGTGGGACAGGGGGCTGAAAAACTGTTTTTT
TRBJ1-4,TRBV6-6,medium-sized,TRBD1,CASSTGQVSEEKLFF,TGTGCCAGCAGTACCGGACAGGTCAGCGAAGAAAAACTGTTTTTT
TRBJ2-7,TRBV11-1,few,NA,CASSLTGGTSYEQYF,TGTGCCAGCAGCTTAACCGGGGGAACCTCCTACGAGCAGTACTTC
TRBJ2-7,TRBV6-1,medium-sized,TRBD2,CASSGLAGALEQYF,TGTGCCAGCAGTGGACTAGCGGGTGCGCTCGAGCAGTACTTC